The TCR beta chain described here comes from a study of T cells in Graves' hyperthyroidism and ophthalmopathy. Amplified TCR beta CDR3 regions came from RNA transcripts. RT-PCR in the first round (using the HTBI primer set) targeted the TCR CDR3. MiXCR was run by TCRdb on the multiplex PCR reads, yielding one entry per CDR3 protein. The data contain a few hundred thousand distinct CDR3 sequences, roughly 50% of them seen just once; the ten biggest clones take up just over 8%. Germline loops: CDR1 SQVTM, CDR2 ANQGSEA. The CDR3 extends over 14 amino acids. Trimming took 0 bases from V and 5 from J, leaving 13 bases between them. Not enrolled were patients with uncontrolled infection, other autoimmune disease, pregnancy or lactation.

This clonotype was sampled from a woman aged 18-29 years with Graves' hyperthyroidism. Sequenced: peripheral blood or thyroid tissue (not recorded which). This chain connects TRBV29-1 to TRBJ2-5; D is perhaps TRBD2 (5 bases). The CDR3 loop reads CSVEDFRVAETQYF. CDR3 nucleotide sequence: TGCAGCGTTGAAGATTTTCGAGTAGCGGAGACCCAGTACTTC.